The table lists the clone carrying this T cell receptor (beta chain) with a few counts. Antigen unknown. The germline V gene encodes CDR1 SGHAT and CDR2 FQNNGV. V shed 5 bases, J shed 5 bases, and the junction held 11 bases outside the gene matches. The CDR3 spans 15 residues. The sample originates from a study of beta chain features in type 1 diabetes. Broader study findings: A possible short-template PCR bias applies equally to patients and controls. Patients' naive, central memory and Treg TCRB repertoires seemed closer to one another than those of healthy donors. Any HLA type influence on TCRB rearrangement was left unresolved here.

The investigators reverse transcribed all of the isolated RNA, so they sequenced expressed TCRB transcripts. Clones were sequenced by immunoSEQ multiplex PCR, and TCRdb holds only the in-frame ones, with some missing. This sample has 120,000 to 150,000 clones, with about 10% found just once. This TCR was recovered from a man aged 18 to 30 in good health. V and J are TRBV11-2 and TRBJ2-5; 7 positions agree with TRBD1. The source material was naive CD4+ T cells from blood. In DNA, the CDR3 is TGTGCCAGCAGCGGACCGACGACAGGGCGGGAGACCCAGTACTTC. This translates into CASSGPTTGRETQYF.